This T cell receptor (beta chain) was profiled in a study of early T cells in non-severe SARS-CoV-2 infection. There are 13 residues in the CDR3. From germline, CDR1 is GTSNPN and CDR2 SVGIG (reference sequence). Trimming pared 2 bases from V and 5 bases from J, leaving 9 bases between. Each CDR3 protein is one row after TCRdb ran MiXCR on the 5' RACE reads. The table records tens of thousands of distinct CDR3 sequences, approximately 6.9% of them present only once. This clonotype originated in an adult who was a healthcare worker with PCR-confirmed SARS-CoV-2 infection or an uninfected control (not recorded which). The sequencing sample was made of whole blood. The chain combines TRBV30 with TRBJ1-4; no firm D call. The CDR3 spells CAWSRSLNEKLFF. The DNA for the CDR3 is TGTGCCTGGAGTAGATCTTTGAATGAAAAACTGTTTTTT.